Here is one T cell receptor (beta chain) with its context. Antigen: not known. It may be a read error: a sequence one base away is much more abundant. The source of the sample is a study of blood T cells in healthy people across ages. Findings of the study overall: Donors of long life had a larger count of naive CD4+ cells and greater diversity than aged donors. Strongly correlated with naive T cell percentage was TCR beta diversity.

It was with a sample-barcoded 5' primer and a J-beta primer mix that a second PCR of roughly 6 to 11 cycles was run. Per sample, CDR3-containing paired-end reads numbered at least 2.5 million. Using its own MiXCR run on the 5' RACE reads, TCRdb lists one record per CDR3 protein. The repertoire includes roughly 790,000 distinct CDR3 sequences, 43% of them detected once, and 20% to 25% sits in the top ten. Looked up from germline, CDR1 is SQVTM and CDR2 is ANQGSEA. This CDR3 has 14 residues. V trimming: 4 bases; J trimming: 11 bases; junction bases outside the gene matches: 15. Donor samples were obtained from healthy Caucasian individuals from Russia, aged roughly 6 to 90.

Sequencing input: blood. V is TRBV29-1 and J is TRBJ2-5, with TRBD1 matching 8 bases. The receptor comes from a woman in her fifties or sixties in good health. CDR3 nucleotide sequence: TGCAGCGTTGCAAGGACAGGGTCCTTCGATGAGCAGTACTTC. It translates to CSVARTGSFDEQYF.